This T cell receptor beta chain derives from a study of T cell responses to AZD1222 COVID-19 vaccine. Study results and limitations: Spike as a whole was targeted by vaccine-associated CD4 TCRs, dominant at 160-218 and 743-854.

V gave up 0 bases and J gave up 0 bases, with 12 bases separating them. Per the germline V gene, CDR1 is SGDLS and CDR2 is YYNGEE. CDR3 size: 16 residues. A remark on this clone: Its target is not known.

Assay: immunoSEQ multiplex PCR; the TCRdb copy retains only in-frame clones and omits some. The repertoire has 180,000 or so clones, less than 95% of them found once; the top ten carry approximately 0.58%. This sequence joins TRBV9 and TRBJ1-2; no firm D call. The specimen comprised peripheral blood, sampled on day 0 of AZD1222 vaccination. The sequence derives from an adult in good health. CDR3 DNA: TGTGCCAGCAGCGTAGGAGCGACGGGATCTAACTATGGCTACACCTTC. Protein product: CASSVGATGSNYGYTF.